The 13 T cell receptor beta chains below come from one sample, sequenced in a study of blood T cell repertoires in COVID-19. Some clones are missing from TCRdb's copy, which holds only in-frame ones; the method was immunoSEQ multiplex PCR. This sample has around 470,000 clones, with roughly nine tenths found just once. Source material: peripheral blood. The receptor set was obtained from a man aged 18 to 35 with COVID-19, enrolled during active disease.

The CDR3 DNA reads as TGTGCCAGCAGTGAAGCCGGATCCTACTCCCGGAGGGGCTACACCTTC. Protein sequence: CASSEAGSYSRRGYTF. The chain recombines TRBV6-1 with TRBJ1-2; D is unresolved. The CDR3 totals 16 residues. Per germline, CDR1 MNHNS and CDR2 SASEGT. V was clipped by 0 bases and J by 8 bases, with 19 bases between them.

V usage is TRBV3-1 (or the pseudogene TRBV3-2) and J usage is TRBJ2-3; 7 nucleotides agree with TRBD2. V shed 1 base, J shed 4 bases, and the junction held 17 bases outside the gene matches. The germline V gene encodes CDR1 LGHDT and CDR2 YNNKEL (reference sequence). There are 19 residues in the CDR3. The CDR3 loop reads CASSQGGGSRSILADTQYF. CDR3 in DNA: TGTGCCAGCAGCCAAGGGGGCGGGAGCCGCTCGATTCTTGCAGATACGCAGTATTTT.

In its sample, this clone was seen once. The V gene is TRBV12-3 or TRBV12-4, the J gene TRBJ1-3; possibly TRBD1 for D (6 bases). This CDR3 is built from 13 residues. V shed 9 bases and J shed 4 bases, with 13 bases lying between them. CDR3 loop: CASKQGRGNTIYF. DNA of the CDR3: TGTGCCAGTAAGCAGGGGCGCGGAAACACCATATATTTT.

This chain joins TRBV5-1 and TRBJ2-1; D is perhaps TRBD2 (5 bases). This CDR3 comprises 14 residues. Per germline, CDR1 SGHRS and CDR2 YFSETQ. With 9 bases removed from V and 0 bases from J, the gap between germline ends came to 13 bases. The CDR3 sequence is CATRPGSSYNEQFF. CDR3 DNA: TGCGCCACTAGACCGGGGAGCTCCTACAATGAGCAGTTCTTC.

The V and J genes are TRBV2 and TRBJ2-7; TRBD2 matches 11 bases. Looked up from germline, CDR1 is SNHLY and CDR2 is FYNNEI. The V and J ends lost 3 bases and 3 bases, in that order; junction bases with no gene match: 7. The CDR3 sequence is 16 residues long. The CDR3 spells CASSETTSGVVYEQYF. DNA for the CDR3: TGTGCCAGCAGTGAGACGACTAGCGGGGTGGTCTACGAGCAGTACTTC.

This chain uses TRBV5-1 with TRBJ2-5; weak D call: TRBD2 (6 bases). The CDR3 runs to 14 residues. V shed 5 bases and J shed 8 bases, with 19 bases lying between them. Germline CDR1 SGHRS, CDR2 YFSETQ. CDR3 sequence: CASRHSTRLDTQYF. CDR3 DNA: TGCGCCAGCAGGCACTCGACTAGGTTAGACACCCAGTACTTC.

The chain couples TRBV5-4 to TRBJ2-7, with 10 bases that match TRBD2. V shed 4 bases and J 3 bases; nucleotides not matched to a gene: 4. From germline, CDR1 is SGHNT and CDR2 YYREEE (reference sequence). The CDR3 sequence is 14 residues long. This chain's CDR3 is CASSAGTSVYEQYF. The CDR3, as DNA: TGTGCCAGCAGCGCCGGGACTAGCGTCTACGAGCAGTACTTC.

The V call is TRBV6-5, the J call TRBJ2-7; possible D gene TRBD1, 6 bases. The V gene lost 8 bases and the J gene lost 9 bases, with 20 bases spanning the gap. CDR3 length equals 13 residues. Germline V gene data show CDR1 as MNHEY and CDR2 as SVGAGI. CDR3 amino acids: CASQAQGSLGQYF. CDR3 DNA sequence: TGTGCCAGCCAAGCACAGGGCTCCCTAGGGCAGTACTTC.

The chain couples TRBV20-1 to TRBJ2-2; 9 bases fit TRBD2. Per the germline V gene, CDR1 is DFQATT and CDR2 is SNEGSKA (reference sequence). CDR3 length equals 15 residues. Trimming cost V 3 bases and J 6 bases; bases outside gene matches: 8. CDR3 nucleotides: TGCAGTGCTAGTGCTAGCGGGACGGGCCCCGGGGAGCTGTTTTTT. Encoded protein: CSASASGTGPGELFF.

The chain recombines TRBV2 with TRBJ1-5; D possibly corresponds to TRBD1 (6 bases). V dropped 4 bases and J dropped 4 bases, with 14 bases sitting between them. Germline CDR1 and CDR2: SNHLY and FYNNEI. The CDR3 is made up of 15 amino acids. Here the CDR3 DNA reads TGTGCCAGCAGTGGGCAGGGGACGAATAATCAGCCCCAGCATTTT. This encodes CASSGQGTNNQPQHF.

The rearrangement links TRBV10-1 to TRBJ1-3; 7 bases match TRBD1. J was trimmed by 2 bases and V by 5 bases; bases with no gene match: 3. This CDR3 region has 14 residues. Looked up from germline, CDR1 is WNHNN and CDR2 is SYGVQD (reference sequence). CDR3 coding DNA: TGCGCCAGCAGTTTCGACAGGGCTGGAAACACCATATATTTT. This encodes CASSFDRAGNTIYF.

The chain has TRBV29-1 and TRBJ2-3; tentatively, D is TRBD1 (6 bases). Germline V gives CDR1 SQVTM, CDR2 ANQGSEA. The CDR3 spans 15 residues. The ends were cut back, 5 bases at V and 0 bases at J, with 15 bases in the middle. As DNA, the CDR3 is TGCAGCGTTACAGGACAGATATCTAGCACAGATACGCAGTATTTT. Protein product: CSVTGQISSTDTQYF.

V and J are TRBV6-5 and TRBJ1-5, with D perhaps matching TRBD1 (5 bases). The germline V gene has CDR1 MNHEY and CDR2 SVGAGI. V was clipped by 6 bases and J by 6 bases, with 18 bases between them. The CDR3 sequence is 15 residues long. This chain's CDR3 is CASREAASQGQPQHF. Written as DNA, the CDR3 is TGTGCCAGCAGAGAGGCGGCGTCCCAGGGTCAGCCCCAGCATTTT.